This TCR beta chain was captured by sequencing in a study of cytomegalovirus exposure and HLA in healthy donors. General study findings and limits: Altogether, 150 to 200 TCR beta chains were recorded as cytomegalovirus-associated. About 87% or about 30% of the time was how often most TCR beta V segments were productive, according to an earlier analysis.

A multiplex PCR was run with 60 Vbeta primers and 13 Jbeta primers. In the source study's methods: There were about 86 million unique TCR beta chains by a later count, and some 12 million of them were shared. Clones were sequenced by immunoSEQ multiplex PCR, and TCRdb holds only the in-frame ones, with some missing. V and J calls and clone size are copied from that table; D and trimming were computed from the DNA. The sample includes under 95,000 clones. Note on this clone: Its matching antigen is unknown.

The sample was PBMCs. The TCR was taken from a man between 50 and 59 years old in good health and CMV-seronegative.

Written as DNA, the CDR3 is TGTGCCACCTGGACAGGGACCCACTCCTACGAGCAGTACTTC. It encodes CATWTGTHSYEQYF. The V and J genes are TRBV6-1 and TRBJ2-7, with 8 positions matching TRBD1. Germline V gene data show CDR1 as MNHNS and CDR2 as SASEGT. The CDR3 is made up of 14 amino acids. The ends lost 10 bases at V and 0 bases at J; junction bases unmatched: 8.